Shown below are 26 T cell receptor beta chains from a single sample sequenced in a study of blood T cell repertoires in COVID-19. TCRdb keeps only in-frame clones here, not all; method: immunoSEQ multiplex PCR. Among roughly 75,000 clones listed, about 86% were seen once. Specimen: peripheral blood. The source of these receptors is a man older than 75 with COVID-19, enrolled during active disease.

V gene TRBV4-1 combines with J gene TRBJ1-2; 10 bases match TRBD1. The germline CDR1 and CDR2 sequences are MGHRA and YSYEKL. V was clipped by 4 bases and J by 4 bases; unmatched bases: 9. The CDR3 is 16 amino acids. The CDR3 spells CASSLTGTGDPYGYTF. DNA of the CDR3: TGCGCCAGCAGCCTGACCGGGACAGGGGACCCCTATGGCTACACCTTC.

This clone was seen a handful of times. CDR3 amino acids: CATSDPWTGDDNQPQHF. The CDR3 DNA sequence: TGTGCCACCAGTGATCCATGGACAGGGGACGACAATCAGCCCCAGCATTTT. The rearrangement joins TRBV24-1 to TRBJ1-5, with TRBD1 matching over 9 bases. This CDR3 spans 17 amino acids. CDR1 is KGHDR and CDR2 is SFDVKD in the germline V gene. The V gene end was trimmed by 3 bases and the J gene end by 3 bases; junction bases not matched to a gene: 8.

J is TRBJ1-5 and V is TRBV15, with D tentatively TRBD1 (5 bases). V dropped 0 bases and J dropped 3 bases, with 9 bases sitting between them. Germline V gene sequence: CDR1 LNHNV, CDR2 YYDKDF (reference sequence). This CDR3 region has 15 residues. The CDR3 protein is CATSRDLGLNQPQHF. In DNA, the CDR3 is TGTGCCACCAGCAGAGATCTGGGGCTCAATCAGCCCCAGCATTTT.

V is TRBV7-8 and J is TRBJ2-7; 7 bases are shared with TRBD1. This CDR3 is built from 15 residues. Unmatched junction bases numbered 5, after V lost 3 bases and J lost 0 bases. Per the germline V gene, CDR1 is SGHVS and CDR2 is FQNEAQ. The CDR3 region has the DNA TGTGCCAGCAGCTTTTATGGGACAGACTCCTACGAGCAGTACTTC. Translating gives CASSFYGTDSYEQYF.

This chain joins TRBV19 and TRBJ1-3; no firm D call. Germline V gene data show CDR1 as LNHDA and CDR2 as SQIVND (reference sequence). This CDR3 has 15 residues. Deletions cut 3 bases from V and 0 bases from J, with 9 bases between. CDR3 residues: CASSIDGSSGNTIYF. In nucleotides, the CDR3 is TGTGCCAGTAGTATCGACGGGAGCTCTGGAAACACCATATATTTT.

The chain carries TRBV11-3 and TRBJ1-2; D is unclear. This CDR3 contains 13 residues. Germline V gene data show CDR1 as SGHNT and CDR2 as YENEEA. Trimming cost V 5 bases and J 2 bases, with 9 bases left between them. The CDR3 bases are TGTGCCAGCAGCCCGACACGAAACTATGGCTACACCTTC. Residues: CASSPTRNYGYTF.

The chain carries TRBV6-2 or TRBV6-3 and TRBJ2-2; D not resolved. The CDR3 runs 13 residues. Germline CDR1 and CDR2: MNHEY and SVGEGT. V lost 6 bases and J 5 bases, leaving 10 bases between the germline ends. The CDR3 here is CASSSPWTGELFF. Here the CDR3 DNA reads TGTGCCAGCAGCAGCCCCTGGACCGGGGAGCTGTTTTTT.

V gene TRBV12-5 combines with J gene TRBJ2-1; 7 positions match TRBD1. Germline CDR1 LGHNT, CDR2 FRNRAP. The CDR3 runs to 16 residues. The V segment lost 4 bases and the J segment 2 bases; nucleotides outside the gene matches: 8. The CDR3 nucleotides are TGTGCTAGTGGTTCCCTTAACAGGGGTCCCTACAATGAGCAGTTCTTC. It specifies CASGSLNRGPYNEQFF.

The CDR3 protein is CASSLAGPSPLHF. The CDR3 DNA follows: TGTGCCAGCAGCTTGGCAGGCCCCTCACCCCTCCACTTT. This chain connects TRBV5-6 to TRBJ1-6; no firm D call. Per germline, CDR1 SGHDT and CDR2 YYEEEE. V lost 0 bases, J lost 10 bases, and 8 bases lay in between. The CDR3 contains 13 residues.

DNA for the CDR3: TGTGCCAGCGCCGACAGCGGGATCAACGTCCTGACTTTC. Translating it yields CASADSGINVLTF. The gene calls are TRBV27 and TRBJ2-6; the match to TRBD2 covers 7 bases. Germline CDR1 reads MNHEY; CDR2 reads SMNVEV (reference sequence). This CDR3 comprises 13 residues. The V gene end was trimmed by 8 bases and the J gene end by 9 bases; junction bases not matched to a gene: 7.

This clone has a handful of counts. J is TRBJ1-6 and V is TRBV27, with unresolved D. The CDR3 is 15 amino acids. V lost 6 bases to trimming and J lost 0 bases, with 9 bases between them. CDR1 and CDR2 from the germline V gene are MNHEY and SMNVEV (reference sequence). The CDR3 region is CASRGRSSYNSPLHF. The CDR3 DNA follows: TGTGCCAGCAGGGGCCGAAGCTCCTATAATTCACCCCTCCACTTT.

The chain is built from TRBV5-6 and TRBJ1-2; TRBD1 is a possible D gene (6 bases). The CDR3 is 13 amino acids. The ends were cut back, 5 bases at V and 4 bases at J, with 12 bases in the middle. The germline gives CDR1 SGHDT, CDR2 YYEEEE. Here the CDR3 reads CASSFDRTYGYTF. CDR3 in DNA: TGTGCCAGCAGTTTTGACAGGACCTATGGCTACACCTTC.

Remarks on this clone: This CDR3 is also generated by other DNA sequences in the sample. V and J are TRBV5-1 and TRBJ1-2; 9 positions match TRBD1. Germline values: CDR1 SGHRS, CDR2 YFSETQ. The CDR3 spans 13 residues. J was trimmed by 4 bases and V by 4 bases; bases with no gene match: 2. The CDR3 bases are TGCGCCAGCAGCCCGGGACAGGGCTATGGCTACACCTTC. Translating it yields CASSPGQGYGYTF.

The chain uses TRBV2 and TRBJ2-3; 7 bases line up with TRBD2. Germline CDR1 and CDR2: SNHLY and FYNNEI. The CDR3 covers 15 residues. The junction had 6 bases not matched to a gene; V was cut back by 5 bases and J by 1 base. The CDR3 DNA is TGTGCCAGCAGTCCGACTAGCATGGGCACAGATACGCAGTATTTT. Translated, it gives CASSPTSMGTDTQYF.

This chain links TRBV19 with TRBJ1-1; the match to TRBD1 covers 7 bases. The CDR3 is made up of 15 amino acids. Unmatched junction bases numbered 4, after V lost 3 bases and J lost 0 bases. Germline-derived CDR1 and CDR2 are LNHDA and SQIVND (reference sequence). Here the CDR3 reads CASSIGQEMNTEAFF. CDR3 in DNA: TGTGCCAGTAGTATCGGACAGGAGATGAACACTGAAGCTTTCTTT.

V gene TRBV6-6 combines with J gene TRBJ1-6; 9 bases are a match to TRBD1. Germline V CDR1 and CDR2: MNHNY, SVGAGI (reference sequence). This CDR3 is built from 14 residues. The J segment lost 7 bases and the V segment lost 5 bases, leaving 3 bases of the junction unmatched. The CDR3 spells CASSRTGENSPLHF. The CDR3 nucleotides read TGTGCCAGCAGTCGGACAGGGGAGAATTCACCCCTCCACTTT.

The chain carries TRBV28 and TRBJ2-5, with 7 bases fitting TRBD1. Germline CDR1 is MDHEN and CDR2 is SYDVKM. CDR3 size: 13 residues. Trimming at V came to 10 bases and at J to 5 bases, leaving 10 bases not matched to a gene. CDR3 nucleotides: TGTGCCATCGGATTCATACAGGGGGAGACCCAGTACTTC. It codes for CAIGFIQGETQYF.

V usage is TRBV20-1 and J usage is TRBJ2-5; D ambiguous. From germline, CDR1 is DFQATT and CDR2 SNEGSKA (reference sequence). V lost 3 bases and J 1 base, leaving 9 bases between the germline ends. The CDR3 totals 13 residues. This CDR3 reads CSASPGTQETQYF. The CDR3 DNA reads TGCAGTGCTAGTCCAGGAACCCAAGAGACCCAGTACTTC.

This chain links TRBV2 with TRBJ1-1; no firm D call. Germline CDR1 SNHLY, CDR2 FYNNEI. This CDR3 is 12 amino acids long. Trimming pared 5 bases from V and 2 bases from J, leaving 6 bases between. CDR3: CASSLVNTEAFF. Here the CDR3 DNA reads TGTGCCAGCAGTCTCGTAAACACTGAAGCTTTCTTT.

The chain joins TRBV5-5 to TRBJ1-5; TRBD1 might be the D (6 bases). In germline, CDR1 is SGHKS, CDR2 YYEKEE (reference sequence). The V end lost 0 bases, the J end lost 9 bases, and 19 bases lay between the germline ends. The CDR3 runs to 16 residues. CDR3 sequence (DNA): TGTGCCAGCAGCTTGGAGTTCTGGCGGGGGCGGCGGCCCCAGCATTTT. This gives the protein CASSLEFWRGRRPQHF.

The chain is built from TRBV18 and TRBJ1-1; 7 bases line up with TRBD1. Germline-derived CDR1 and CDR2 are KGHSH and LQKENI. The CDR3 runs to 15 residues. The V segment lost 3 bases and the J segment 4 bases; nucleotides outside the gene matches: 8. Written as DNA, the CDR3 is TGTGCCAGCTCACCGAGTACAGGGGCGGCCACTGAAGCTTTCTTT. Residues: CASSPSTGAATEAFF.

This chain connects TRBV13 to TRBJ2-7; TRBD2 aligns across 10 bases. V trimming: 4 bases; J trimming: 4 bases; junction bases outside the gene matches: 4. CDR3 size: 14 residues. CDR1 is PRHDT, CDR2 FYEKMQ, per germline (reference sequence). The CDR3 spells CASSSSSGGYEQYF. The DNA for the CDR3 is TGTGCCAGCAGCTCCTCTAGCGGGGGATACGAGCAGTACTTC. Full variable domain (missing parts from reference TRBV13 and TRBJ2-7): AAGVIQSPRHLIKEKRETATLKCYPIPRHDTVYWYQQGPGQDPQFLISFYEKMQSDKGSIPDRFSAQQFSDYHSELNMSSLELGDSALYFCASSSSSGGYEQYFGPGTRLTVT.

This sequence joins TRBV15 and TRBJ2-7; D possibly corresponds to TRBD1 (6 bases). Germline CDR1 LNHNV, CDR2 YYDKDF (reference sequence). The CDR3 runs 13 residues. V lost 3 bases and J 2 bases, leaving 8 bases between the germline ends. In nucleotides, the CDR3 is TGTGCCACCAGCAGCCGGGACACCTACGAGCAGTACTTC. Translating it yields CATSSRDTYEQYF. Full variable domain (remainder filled in from reference TRBV15 and TRBJ2-7): DAMVIQNPRYQVTQFGKPVTLSCSQTLNHNVMYWYQQKSSQAPKLLFHYYDKDFNNEADTPDNFQSRRPNTSFCFLDIRSPGLGDTAMYLCATSSRDTYEQYFGPGTRLTVT.

CDR3 amino acids: CAISESQRLGETQYF. As DNA, the CDR3 is TGTGCCATCAGTGAGTCGCAGCGGTTGGGGGAGACCCAGTACTTC. J is TRBJ2-5 and V is TRBV10-3; D might be TRBD2 (5 bases). There are 15 residues in the CDR3. The V end was cut by 0 bases, the J end by 5 bases, with 13 bases between. CDR1 is ENHRY, CDR2 SYGVKD, per germline.

This chain uses TRBV3-1 (or the pseudogene TRBV3-2) with TRBJ1-2; D unclear. Trimming removed 2 bases at V and 5 bases at J, with 15 bases between. The V gene's germline CDR1 is LGHDT and CDR2 YNNKEL (reference sequence). The CDR3 loop spans 15 amino acids. The CDR3 nucleotides are TGTGCCAGCAGCCAACTCGACGCAGGCCAGTATGGCTACACCTTC. This codes for CASSQLDAGQYGYTF.

The V call is TRBV7-8, the J call TRBJ1-6; D remains unclear. The V end lost 5 bases, the J end lost 5 bases, and 16 bases lay between the germline ends. The CDR3 length is 16 residues. CDR1 and CDR2 (germline): SGHVS, FQNEAQ. The CDR3 here is CASSRAAPRDNSPLHF. The CDR3 DNA follows: TGTGCCAGCAGCCGAGCCGCTCCGAGGGATAATTCACCCCTCCACTTT.